This is a list of T cell receptor beta chains from one sample in a study of T cells in localized non-small cell lung cancer. Using immunoSEQ multiplex PCR, the repertoire was profiled, and TCRdb retains in-frame clones only, with some absent. The sample records 35,000 to 40,000 clones, just over 90% being singletons. This material consisted of peripheral blood, taken before any cancer treatment. All receptors come from an older female donor with stage I lung adenocarcinoma. Both conserved end residues are part of each CDR3. The D gene is left open where the match is weak. Rows may omit the clone size; those that give it use once, few, many or a size class.

J gene,D gene,clone size,V gene,CDR3 protein,CDR3 DNA
TRBJ1-1,NA,NA,TRBV19,CASSNYMNTEAFF,TGTGCCAGTAGTAATTATATGAACACTGAAGCTTTCTTT
TRBJ1-5,NA,NA,TRBV7-2,CASSLRSASNQPQHF,TGTGCCAGCAGCTTACGGTCAGCTAGCAATCAGCCCCAGCATTTT
TRBJ2-5,TRBD2,few,TRBV4-1,CASSQDRVLRGLGSETQYF,TGCGCCAGCAGCCAAGATCGGGTTTTACGGGGACTAGGATCGGAGACCCAGTACTTC
TRBJ1-3,TRBD1,few,TRBV28,CATQGARGNTIYF,TGTGCCACACAGGGGGCGCGGGGAAACACCATATATTTT
TRBJ1-1,TRBD1,NA,TRBV5-1,CASSPGQGQEVEAFF,TGCGCCAGCAGCCCGGGCCAGGGACAGGAGGTTGAAGCTTTCTTT
TRBJ1-1,NA,NA,TRBV5-1,CASSLLPAVLNTEAFF,TGCGCCAGCAGCTTGCTCCCCGCGGTATTGAACACTGAAGCTTTCTTT
TRBJ2-1,NA,NA,TRBV5-1,CASSSPIVSGHEQFF,TGCGCCAGCAGCTCCCCTATAGTTAGTGGGCATGAGCAGTTCTTC
TRBJ1-6,NA,NA,TRBV5-1,CASSYGDESPLHF,TGCGCCAGCAGCTATGGAGACGAATCACCCCTCCACTTT
TRBJ2-2,NA,NA,TRBV6-1,CASSEPFGAGRRRELFF,TGTGCCAGCAGTGAACCGTTCGGGGCAGGGCGGCGGCGGGAGCTGTTTTTT
TRBJ1-4,NA,NA,TRBV6-1,CASSEEAPALYEKLFF,TGTGCCAGCAGTGAAGAGGCCCCCGCATTATATGAAAAACTGTTTTTT
TRBJ1-1,TRBD1,NA,TRBV10-2,CAIIPTGLNTEAFF,TGCGCCATTATCCCGACAGGGTTGAACACTGAAGCTTTCTTT
TRBJ2-1,TRBD2,NA,TRBV28,CASSRQRGGFNEQFF,TGTGCCAGCAGTCGCCAGCGGGGGGGCTTCAATGAGCAGTTCTTC
TRBJ1-5,TRBD1,once,TRBV4-2,CASSQGEGQGWSNQPQHF,TGTGCCAGCAGCCAAGGGGAGGGACAGGGTTGGAGCAATCAGCCCCAGCATTTT
TRBJ2-3,NA,NA,TRBV11-3,CASSQRRGLTSADTQYF,TGTGCCAGCAGCCAAAGAAGGGGATTGACCTCGGCAGATACGCAGTATTTT
TRBJ2-5,TRBD2,NA,TRBV7-3,CASSLNRGGAETQYF,TGTGCCAGCAGCTTGAATCGCGGGGGGGCGGAGACCCAGTACTTC
TRBJ1-5,NA,NA,TRBV2,CASSLNQPQHF,TGTGCCAGCAGTCTAAATCAGCCCCAGCATTTT
TRBJ2-2,NA,NA,TRBV14,CASSRGINTGELFF,TGTGCCAGCAGCCGAGGGATAAACACCGGGGAGCTGTTTTTT
TRBJ2-4,NA,NA,TRBV28,CASSLKNIQYF,TGTGCCAGCAGTTTAAAAAACATTCAGTACTTC
TRBJ2-3,NA,NA,TRBV7-2,CASGSRVGKGGDTQYF,TGTGCCAGCGGGAGCAGGGTGGGGAAAGGGGGTGATACGCAGTATTTT
TRBJ1-1,NA,NA,TRBV11-2,CASSLGQYTEAFF,TGTGCCAGCAGCTTAGGGCAGTACACTGAAGCTTTCTTT
TRBJ2-1,TRBD1,NA,TRBV6-4,CASSDSTGTGINEQFF,TGTGCCAGCAGTGACTCGACCGGGACAGGGATCAATGAGCAGTTCTTC
TRBJ1-5,NA,NA,TRBV6-1,CASSERGGWGNQPQHF,TGTGCCAGCAGTGAAAGGGGGGGCTGGGGCAATCAGCCCCAGCATTTT
TRBJ2-5,NA,NA,TRBV2,CASSLLPTVKETQYF,TGTGCCAGCAGTTTACTACCGACGGTGAAAGAGACCCAGTACTTC
TRBJ1-3,NA,NA,TRBV9,CASGSNSGNTIYF,TGTGCCAGCGGAAGTAACTCTGGAAACACCATATATTTT
TRBJ1-5,NA,NA,TRBV19,CASSIDRGDQPQHF,TGTGCCAGTAGTATAGATCGCGGAGATCAGCCCCAGCATTTT
TRBJ1-2,NA,NA,TRBV9,CASSPERPGYTF,TGTGCCAGCAGCCCCGAGAGACCTGGCTACACCTTC
TRBJ1-1,NA,NA,TRBV28,CASSFRDTEAFF,TGTGCCAGCAGTTTCAGGGACACTGAAGCTTTCTTT
TRBJ1-4,NA,NA,TRBV15,CATSSLLF,TGTGCCACCAGCAGCCTACTTTTT
TRBJ1-4,NA,NA,TRBV5-4,CASSRTGNNEKLFF,TGTGCCAGCAGCAGGACTGGGAATAATGAAAAACTGTTTTTT
TRBJ2-5,TRBD2,NA,TRBV7-2,CASSPSGGEETQYF,TGTGCCAGCAGCCCTAGCGGGGGGGAAGAGACCCAGTACTTC
TRBJ2-2,TRBD1,NA,TRBV7-8,CASSLEGTVGELFF,TGTGCCAGCAGCTTAGAAGGGACAGTAGGGGAGCTGTTTTTT
TRBJ1-6,TRBD1,NA,TRBV5-1,CASSLDAGQGLYNSPLHF,TGCGCCAGCAGCTTGGATGCGGGACAGGGTCTCTATAATTCACCCCTCCACTTT
TRBJ1-5,NA,NA,TRBV5-8,CASSRRYGRVSNQPQHF,TGTGCCAGCAGCCGCCGATATGGCAGGGTAAGCAATCAGCCCCAGCATTTT
TRBJ1-6,NA,NA,TRBV27,CASSRDLTGGGSPLHF,TGTGCCAGCAGTCGCGACCTTACAGGAGGTGGATCACCCCTCCACTTT
TRBJ1-1,TRBD1,NA,TRBV18,CASSPLGQGNTEAFF,TGTGCCAGCTCACCTTTAGGACAGGGGAACACTGAAGCTTTCTTT
TRBJ1-6,NA,NA,TRBV5-8,CASNVMGAGRNSPLHF,TGTGCCAGCAACGTTATGGGAGCCGGACGAAATTCACCCCTCCACTTT
TRBJ2-2,TRBD1,NA,TRBV18,CASSPTGERTGELFF,TGTGCCAGCTCCCCTACAGGGGAGCGCACCGGGGAGCTGTTTTTT
TRBJ2-5,TRBD2,NA,TRBV7-2,CASSFSGGAEETQYF,TGTGCCAGCAGCTTTAGCGGGGGGGCCGAAGAGACCCAGTACTTC
TRBJ1-6,NA,NA,TRBV10-3,CAIRPGTSNSPLHF,TGTGCCATCAGACCCGGGACTTCAAATTCACCCCTCCACTTT
TRBJ2-5,TRBD2,NA,TRBV2,CASTSDPGGSETQYF,TGTGCCAGCACCTCCGACCCCGGGGGGTCAGAGACCCAGTACTTC
TRBJ1-5,TRBD1,NA,TRBV5-6,CASSPGQGAQPQHF,TGTGCCAGCAGCCCGGGACAGGGGGCTCAGCCCCAGCATTTT
TRBJ2-2,NA,NA,TRBV28,CASSPLVGRSTGELFF,TGTGCCAGCAGTCCCTTAGTGGGTAGGAGCACCGGGGAGCTGTTTTTT